This T cell receptor (beta chain) was sequenced for a study of blood T cell repertoires in COVID-19. At the level of the study: Specimens from acute and convalescent COVID-19 originated in the United States, Italy and Spain. PBMCs, B-cell-depleted T cells, or T cells were the source of the cDNA or gDNA that made up the material.

The CDR3 runs 14 residues. The germline V gene has CDR1 LNHDA and CDR2 SQIVND (reference sequence). Trimming stripped 1 base from V and 4 bases from J, with 8 bases between. Clones were read by immunoSEQ multiplex PCR, and TCRdb kept only the in-frame ones, dropping some. The sample consists of under 300,000 clones, approximately 91% of them appearing once. This clone was seen only a few times. Sequencing used peripheral blood. This receptor was identified in a woman aged 40 to 50 who had recovered from COVID-19. The gene calls are TRBV19 and TRBJ1-5, with D tentatively TRBD1 (6 bases). In DNA, the CDR3 is TGTGCCAGTAGTATAGGTAGGGGGAATCAGCCCCAGCATTTT. It is translated as CASSIGRGNQPQHF. Supplemented by reference TRBV19 and TRBJ1-5, the full variable domain reads DGGITQSPKYLFRKEGQNVTLSCEQNLNHDAMYWYRQDPGQGLRLIYYSQIVNDFQKGDIAEGYSVSREKKESFPLTVTSAQKNPTAFYLCASSIGRGNQPQHFGDGTRLSIL.